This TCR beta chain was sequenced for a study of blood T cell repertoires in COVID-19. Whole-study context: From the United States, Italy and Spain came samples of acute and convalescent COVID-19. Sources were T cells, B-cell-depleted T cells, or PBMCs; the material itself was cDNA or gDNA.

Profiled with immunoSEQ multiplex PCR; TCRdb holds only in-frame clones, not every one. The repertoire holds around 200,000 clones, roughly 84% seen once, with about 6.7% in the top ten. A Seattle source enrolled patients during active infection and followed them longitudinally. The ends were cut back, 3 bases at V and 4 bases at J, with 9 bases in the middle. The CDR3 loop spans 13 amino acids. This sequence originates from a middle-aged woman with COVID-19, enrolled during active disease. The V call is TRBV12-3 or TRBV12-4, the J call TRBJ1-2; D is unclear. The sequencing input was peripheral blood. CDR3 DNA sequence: TGTGCCAGCAGTTTCGGGAGTTTCTATGGCTACACCTTC. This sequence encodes CASSFGSFYGYTF.